The present T cell receptor beta chain was sequenced within a study of cytomegalovirus exposure and HLA in healthy donors. CDR1 is GTSNPN, CDR2 SVGIG, per germline (reference sequence). Trimming stripped 3 bases from V and 2 bases from J, with 13 bases between. The CDR3 is made up of 14 amino acids. In this sample, this clone turned up a few times. 13 Jbeta primers and 60 Vbeta primers were used for the PCR. Clones were sequenced by immunoSEQ multiplex PCR, and TCRdb holds only the in-frame ones, with some missing. The table records some 140,000 clones, about 74% of them present only once. Material for sequencing was PBMCs. The source of this sequence is a man between 40 and 49 years old in good health and CMV-seronegative. The genes are TRBV30 and TRBJ1-2; possible D gene TRBD1, 6 bases. In DNA form, the CDR3 reads TGTGCCTGGAGCAAGACAGGACCCAACTATGGCTACACCTTC. This translates into CAWSKTGPNYGYTF.